This TCR beta chain appears in the sequencing data of a study of blood T cell repertoires in COVID-19. Only in-frame clones appear in the TCRdb table, and some are missing; sequencing was by immunoSEQ multiplex PCR. This table holds approximately 200,000 clones, more than 65% found once. Looked up from germline, CDR1 is ENHRY and CDR2 is SYGVKD. After removal of 4 bases from V and 4 bases from J, the junction contained 7 bases not matched to a gene. CDR3 length: 16 residues. Sequencing was done on a sample of PBMCs or T cells enriched from blood (not recorded which). This sequence was found in a middle-aged man who had recovered from COVID-19. The rearrangement uses TRBV10-3 and TRBJ2-2; TRBD1 matches at 9 bases. The CDR3 DNA follows: TGTGCCATCAGTGGAACCGGGACAGGGAGCACCGGGGAGCTGTTTTTT. As protein: CAISGTGTGSTGELFF.